The TCR beta chain under discussion was sequenced for a study of cytomegalovirus exposure and HLA in healthy donors. V shed 4 bases, J shed 0 bases, and the junction held 8 bases outside the gene matches. CDR1 and CDR2 from the germline V gene are PRHDT and FYEKMQ (reference sequence). There are 16 residues in the CDR3. The primer mix had 60 Vbeta and 13 Jbeta primers. Sequencing was performed with immunoSEQ multiplex PCR; in TCRdb, only in-frame clones are kept and a portion is missing. Of a few hundred thousand clones detected, about nine tenths appear once; the ten largest clones hold about 1.7%. The V and J genes are TRBV13 and TRBJ2-7, with 8 positions matching TRBD1. This TCR derives from a girl aged 2 to 10 in good health and CMV-seronegative. Sequenced material: PBMCs. The CDR3 protein is CASSYSGTGSSYEQYF. For the CDR3, the DNA is TGTGCCAGCAGCTACTCCGGGACAGGAAGCTCCTACGAGCAGTACTTC.